The next 20 T cell receptor beta chains were all read from a single sample in a study of a mutant IDH1 vaccine in newly diagnosed glioma. No antigen has been identified for these receptors. As to time point: week 11, during vaccination. One vaccine dose held 300 ug of mutant IDH1 20-mer peptide and came with topical imiquimod. Using immunoSEQ multiplex PCR, the repertoire was profiled, and TCRdb retains in-frame clones only, with some absent. The table includes 100,000 to 150,000 clones, roughly 75% detected once. The sample consisted of PBMCs, taken from a glioma patient whose treatment included an IDH1 peptide vaccine. These receptors all stem from a man between 40 and 49 years old with glioma.

The CDR3 bases are TGTGCCAGCAGCCCCCCTTTGGGGAAGTACGAGCAGTACTTC. Translation gives CASSPPLGKYEQYF. The chain uses TRBV7-2 and TRBJ2-5; D not resolved. The DNA end is a closer match to TRBJ2-7, so the J assignment may be wrong. The germline V gene encodes CDR1 SGHTA and CDR2 FQGNSA. The CDR3 consists of 14 residues.

This chain connects TRBV9 to TRBJ1-2; no reliable D call. V lost 4 bases and J lost 6, with 13 bases in between. CDR1 and CDR2 from the germline V gene are SGDLS and YYNGEE. CDR3 length: 13 amino acids. Here the CDR3 DNA reads TGTGCCAGCAGCCCGATAGGTTTTCATGGCTACACCTTC. This sequence encodes CASSPIGFHGYTF.

J is TRBJ1-4 and V is TRBV4-2; 7 nucleotides match TRBD1. V was clipped by 3 bases and J by 0 bases; unmatched bases: 10. CDR3 size: 18 residues. Germline lookup yields CDR1 LGHNA and CDR2 YNFKEQ. CDR3 loop: CASSHPTGRNPTNEKLFF. In DNA form, the CDR3 reads TGTGCCAGCAGCCACCCGACAGGGCGGAATCCAACTAATGAAAAACTGTTTTTT.

This chain joins TRBV5-6 and TRBJ1-2; D is unresolved. The CDR3 consists of 10 residues. Between the trimmed V and J ends, which lost 5 bases and 7 bases, there was a span of 6 bases. Germline V lookup: CDR1 SGHDT, CDR2 YYEEEE. The CDR3 spells CASRGSGYTF. The DNA for the CDR3 is TGTGCCAGCAGGGGTTCTGGCTACACCTTC.

The genes are TRBV29-1 and TRBJ2-3; 12 bases agree with TRBD2. This CDR3 is built from 15 residues. Germline lookup yields CDR1 SQVTM and CDR2 ANQGSEA. J lost 2 bases, V lost 6 bases, and 6 bases had no gene match. CDR3 sequence: CSVGGLAGFTDTQYF. The CDR3 DNA reads as TGCAGCGTCGGGGGACTAGCGGGTTTCACAGATACGCAGTATTTT.

This clone was observed once. V and J are TRBV6-5 and TRBJ2-7; 10 bases line up with TRBD1. The junction had 7 bases not matched to a gene; V was cut back by 5 bases and J by 3 bases. Germline loops: CDR1 MNHEY, CDR2 SVGAGI. There are 15 residues in the CDR3. CDR3 loop: CASSILGQGLYEQYF. DNA for the CDR3: TGTGCCAGCAGTATACTGGGACAGGGGCTCTACGAGCAGTACTTC.

The genes are TRBV2 and TRBJ1-4; tentatively, D is TRBD1 (6 bases). V lost 4 bases, J lost 4 bases, and 10 bases lay in between. The CDR3 totals 14 residues. Germline CDR1 is SNHLY and CDR2 is FYNNEI. DNA of the CDR3: TGTGCCAGCAGTGCCCAGGGGCTTAATGAAAAACTGTTTTTT. Residues: CASSAQGLNEKLFF.

The V and J genes are TRBV6-7 and TRBJ2-2; 8 positions agree with TRBD2. TRBV6-7 is flagged as an ORF with uncertain function. The CDR3 is 17 amino acids. V trimming: 5 bases; J trimming: 4 bases; junction bases outside the gene matches: 12. The CDR3 loop reads CASSPPGSGGPTGELFF. The CDR3 DNA follows: TGTGCCAGCAGTCCTCCGGGGAGCGGGGGACCCACCGGGGAGCTGTTTTTT.

The V call is TRBV7-2, the J call TRBJ2-5; D perhaps matches TRBD2 (6 bases). This CDR3 has 13 amino acids. Between the trimmed V and J ends, which lost 0 bases and 6 bases, there was a span of 8 bases. Germline values: CDR1 SGHTA, CDR2 FQGNSA. CDR3 nucleotide sequence: TGTGCCAGCAGCTTAGCGGGGGGAAAGACCCAGTACTTC. Residues: CASSLAGGKTQYF.

The chain employs TRBV7-9 and TRBJ2-5, with a weak D call TRBD2 (6 bases). The CDR3 contains 13 residues. Germline assignment: CDR1 SEHNR and CDR2 FQNEAQ (reference sequence). V was cut by 5 bases and J by 3 bases, with 10 bases left in between. The CDR3 region is CASSPDYKETQYF. CDR3 in DNA: TGTGCCAGCAGCCCGGACTACAAAGAGACCCAGTACTTC.

In DNA, the CDR3 is TGTGCCAGCAGCAGCCGGACAGGGTTCGACGAGCAGTACTTC. Protein sequence: CASSSRTGFDEQYF. The chain joins TRBV5-6 to TRBJ2-7; 8 bases line up with TRBD1. CDR1 and CDR2 from the germline V gene are SGHDT and YYEEEE. With V trimmed by 4 bases and J by 5 bases, 8 bases remained unmatched. The CDR3 extends over 14 amino acids.

In its sample, this clone was seen a few times. The V and J genes are TRBV18 and TRBJ1-4; D gene ambiguous. V lost 3 bases, J lost 13 bases, and 12 bases lay in between. Germline lookup yields CDR1 KGHSH and CDR2 LQKENI. The CDR3 spans 12 residues. DNA of the CDR3: TGTGCCAGCTCACCGGATGACCGAGGACTGTTTTTT. Translated, it gives CASSPDDRGLFF. Filled out from reference TRBV18 and TRBJ1-4, the complete variable domain reads NAGVMQNPRHLVRRRGQEARLRCSPMKGHSHVYWYRQLPEEGLKFMVYLQKENIIDESGMPKERFSAEFPKEGPSILRIQQVVRGDSAAYFCASSPDDRGLFFGSGTQLSVL.

This clone has a single count. V and J are TRBV5-6 and TRBJ2-2; TRBD2 agrees at 13 bases. J lost 5 bases, V lost 3 bases, and 4 bases had no gene match. CDR3 length: 16 residues. CDR1 is SGHDT, CDR2 YYEEEE, per germline. This CDR3 is CASSSLAGGRTGELFF. CDR3 sequence (DNA): TGTGCCAGCAGCTCACTAGCGGGAGGGCGGACCGGGGAGCTGTTTTTT. Combining the CDR3 with reference TRBV5-6 and TRBJ2-2 gives the whole variable domain DAGVTQSPTHLIKTRGQQVTLRCSPKSGHDTVSWYQQALGQGPQFIFQYYEEEERQRGNFPDRFSGHQFPNYSSELNVNALLLGDSALYLCASSSLAGGRTGELFFGEGSRLTVL.

J is TRBJ2-1 and V is TRBV7-2; possible D gene TRBD1, 6 bases. The germline V gene encodes CDR1 SGHTA and CDR2 FQGNSA. Trimming took off 1 base at V and 4 bases at J, with 14 bases between the two ends. The CDR3 has 16 amino acids. As DNA, the CDR3 is TGTGCCAGCAGCTTAGGGGCAGGGGCTCTATACAATGAGCAGTTCTTC. The encoded protein is CASSLGAGALYNEQFF.

This chain connects TRBV7-2 to TRBJ2-7; TRBD1 agrees at 7 bases. The CDR3 has 15 residues. Germline V lookup: CDR1 SGHTA, CDR2 FQGNSA. The trim removed 4 bases at V and 8 bases at J, leaving 14 bases unmatched. CDR3 nucleotides: TGTGCCAGCAGCTCCAGGACAGGAGTCCTAGGAAAGCAGTACTTC. This gives the protein CASSSRTGVLGKQYF.

The rearrangement joins TRBV27 to TRBJ2-6; D is undetermined. Trimming pared 2 bases from V and 7 bases from J, leaving 9 bases between. The CDR3 extends over 14 amino acids. Looked up from germline, CDR1 is MNHEY and CDR2 is SMNVEV (reference sequence). CDR3 amino acids: CASSLNPTANVLTF. DNA of the CDR3: TGTGCCAGCAGTTTAAACCCCACAGCCAACGTCCTGACTTTC.

This chain connects TRBV27 to TRBJ2-3, with TRBD2 matching 11 bases. CDR1 and CDR2 from the germline V gene are MNHEY and SMNVEV (reference sequence). Trimming removed 4 bases from V and 5 bases from J; junction bases left unmatched: 17. CDR3 size: 19 residues. The CDR3 region is CASSSRGLAVRRQGDTQYF. The CDR3 DNA reads TGTGCCAGCAGTTCTAGGGGACTAGCGGTCCGGCGTCAGGGAGATACGCAGTATTTT.

The gene calls are TRBV9 and TRBJ2-3; the D gene is possibly TRBD2 (5 bases). The germline V and J ends were trimmed by 2 bases and 3 bases, with 16 bases remaining between them. Germline CDR1 is SGDLS and CDR2 is YYNGEE. The length of the CDR3 is 16 residues. The CDR3 DNA follows: TGTGCCAGCAGCGTCACGGGTTCGGGATTTACAGATACGCAGTATTTT. Protein product: CASSVTGSGFTDTQYF.

The chain recombines TRBV6-6 with TRBJ2-3; no clear D gene. The V end lost 2 bases, the J end lost 6 bases, and 12 bases lay between the germline ends. CDR1 MNHNY and CDR2 SVGAGI come from the germline V gene (reference sequence). The CDR3 has 14 residues. The chain's CDR3 is CASSYQAPGDTQYF. The CDR3 DNA reads as TGTGCCAGCAGTTACCAAGCTCCGGGCGATACGCAGTATTTT.

V usage is TRBV6-6 and J usage is TRBJ2-1; TRBD2 might be the D (7 bases). This CDR3 is built from 15 residues. Germline-derived CDR1 and CDR2 are MNHNY and SVGAGI (reference sequence). V was trimmed by 1 base and J by 4 bases, leaving 11 bases between them. The CDR3 spells CASSYLGGAYNEQFF. The CDR3 region has the DNA TGTGCCAGCAGTTACTTGGGGGGGGCTTACAATGAGCAGTTCTTC.